This T cell receptor beta chain was profiled in a study of CD8 T cells in ankylosing spondylitis. Study-level points and caveats: Under 10 highly homologous variants formed a TCR beta motif that appeared characteristic of ankylosing spondylitis blood. There was reportedly significant enrichment of clones that were disease-linked in matched ankylosing spondylitis synovial fluid. Clones linked to the disease showed a CD8+ phenotype. They occurred at relatively low frequencies in peripheral blood.

This clonotype turned up a few times. Its antigen is still unknown. V was trimmed by 5 bases and J by 0 bases, leaving 11 bases between them. The CDR3 has 14 amino acids. A quantitative 5'-RACE method, one with molecular barcodes, was used to make TCR beta libraries. TCRdb redid the calling of the 5' RACE reads with MiXCR, one entry per CDR3 protein. The profile shows some 350,000 distinct CDR3 sequences, over 12% of them singletons. Sequencing input: blood, either unsorted or a sorted T cell fraction (not recorded which). V gene TRBV12-3 or TRBV12-4 combines with J gene TRBJ2-7; the D is unclear. The origin of this receptor is a male donor with ankylosing spondylitis or in good health (not recorded which). CDR3: CASSPDGSSYEQYF. The DNA for the CDR3 is TGTGCCAGCAGTCCCGACGGTAGCTCCTACGAGCAGTACTTC.